A selection of T cell receptor beta chains follows, all from one sample in a study of response to subunit inactivated influenza vaccine. Using its own MiXCR run on the RT-PCR reads, TCRdb lists one record per CDR3 protein. Of 500,000 to 550,000 distinct CDR3 sequences listed, around 21% were seen once; the top ten hold about 3%. The same data also went into a second study, on T cells expressing NK-cell markers.

The sequences come from CD4+ T cells sorted from PBMCs, collected roughly 12 days after vaccination. Receptor source: a man aged 50-59 years who received an inactivated influenza vaccine. Both conserved end residues are part of each CDR3. The D gene is left open where the match is weak. Size is omitted from some rows. Given values are once, few, many or a class for expanded clones.

- TRBJ2-1 TRBD1 TRBV12-3/TRBV12-4 TGTGCCAGCAGGAAGGCCGGGACAGCCTACAATGAGCAGTTCTTC CASRKAGTAYNEQFF
- TRBJ2-5 TRBD1 TRBV30 TGTGCCTGGAGTGCGGGACAGGCCATACAGACCCAGTACTTC CAWSAGQAIQTQYF
few TRBJ2-4 TRBD2 TRBV11-1 TGTGCCAGCAGCTTAACTAGCGGGAGGGACCACCATAGGAACATTCAGTACTTC CASSLTSGRDHHRNIQYF
few TRBJ1-2 - TRBV12-3/TRBV12-4 TGTGCCAGCAGTTTGTTCACCGGATTTGGCTACACCTTC CASSLFTGFGYTF
- TRBJ2-2 TRBD2 TRBV12-3/TRBV12-4 TGTGCCAGCAGTTTATTATTAGCGGGTGGGGAGCTGTTTTTT CASSLLLAGGELFF
- TRBJ2-5 TRBD1 TRBV5-1 TGCGCCAGCAGCTTGGAGGGACAGACTTTTGAGACCCAGTACTTC CASSLEGQTFETQYF
- TRBJ2-2 - TRBV7-2 TGTGCCAGCAGCTTAGCCGGACTCCCAAACACCGGGGAGCTGTTTTTT CASSLAGLPNTGELFF
- TRBJ2-3 TRBD2 TRBV5-1 TGCGCCAGCAGCACGGAGGTAGCGGGGGGGCTATCGGCGCAGTATTTT CASSTEVAGGLSAQYF
- TRBJ2-1 TRBD1 TRBV2 TGTGCCAGCAGGGATACAGGGGCGGGCAATGAGCAGTTCTTC CASRDTGAGNEQFF
- TRBJ2-7 TRBD1 TRBV6-2/TRBV6-3 TGTGCCAGCAGTTTCACTCCGGGACAGGGGATCTACGAGCAGTACTTC CASSFTPGQGIYEQYF
many TRBJ2-1 TRBD2 TRBV29-1 TGCAGCGTTGACCCTAGCGGGAACGGTGAGCAGTTCTTC CSVDPSGNGEQFF
many TRBJ2-7 TRBD1 TRBV7-8 TGTGCCAGCAGCTTAGGGACAGGGGGTTTCTACGAGCAGTACTTC CASSLGTGGFYEQYF
few TRBJ1-1 TRBD1 TRBV7-8 TGTGCCAGCAGCTTGATGACAGGGGGGAACACTGAAGCTTTCTTT CASSLMTGGNTEAFF
- TRBJ2-3 TRBD2 TRBV10-1 TGCGCCAGCAGTGAGTCCTTAGCGGGGGCTCGCACAGATACGCAGTATTTT CASSESLAGARTDTQYF
medium-sized TRBJ2-1 - TRBV5-1 TGCGCCAGCAGTTTCGCCCAATACAATGAGCAGTTCTTC CASSFAQYNEQFF
- TRBJ2-5 TRBD2 TRBV7-2 TGTGCCAGCAGCTGGGGAGCGGGACAAGAGACCCAGTACTTC CASSWGAGQETQYF
many TRBJ2-3 TRBD1 TRBV29-1 TGCAGCGTTGAAGGGACAGGGGTAGATACGCAGTATTTT CSVEGTGVDTQYF
- TRBJ2-1 TRBD2 TRBV2 TGTGCCAGCAGGGAGACTAGCGGGGCCTACAATGAGCAGTTCTTC CASRETSGAYNEQFF
many TRBJ2-3 TRBD2 TRBV7-6 TGTGCCAGCAGCCTTGGGGCGACTAGCGGGCTAACAGATACGCAGTATTTT CASSLGATSGLTDTQYF
few TRBJ2-1 - TRBV20-1 TGCAGTGCTAGACACTTGACACGGAACAATGAGCAGTTCTTC CSARHLTRNNEQFF
few TRBJ2-5 - TRBV5-1 TGCGCCAGCAGCATGTACCAAGAGACCCAGTACTTC CASSMYQETQYF
- TRBJ2-7 - TRBV25-1 TGTGCCAGCAGTGAATCCCGGGGCCTAAGCTACGAGCAGTACTTC CASSESRGLSYEQYF
- TRBJ2-7 - TRBV20-1 TGCAGTGCTAGACACCGGGACCAGAGCTCCTACGAGCAGTACTTC CSARHRDQSSYEQYF
- TRBJ2-5 TRBD1 TRBV5-1 TGCGCCAGCAGCTTGGACGGGACAGGACCGGCCGGGGAGACCCAGTACTTC CASSLDGTGPAGETQYF
few TRBJ2-3 TRBD2 TRBV28 TGTGCCAGCAGCCTGACTAGCGGGAGGCCTAGGGCAGATACGCAGTATTTT CASSLTSGRPRADTQYF
few TRBJ1-3 TRBD1 TRBV20-1 TGCAGTGCTAGAGGACCAGGGGGAGCTGGAAACACCATATATTTT CSARGPGGAGNTIYF
- TRBJ2-3 - TRBV20-1 TGCAGTGCTAGCCCTAGAGGGTCCATAGATACGCAGTATTTT CSASPRGSIDTQYF
- TRBJ2-7 - TRBV10-3 TGTGCCATCAGTTCGGGACAAGCGATGCAGTACTTC CAISSGQAMQYF
- TRBJ2-5 - TRBV5-1 TGCGCCAGCAGCATCACTGGGACGCCCGCCCAAGAGACCCAGTACTTC CASSITGTPAQETQYF
few TRBJ2-3 TRBD1 TRBV6-1 TGTGCCAGCAGCCCCCTACCAGGGGGCGCGGAAACGCAGTATTTT CASSPLPGGAETQYF
few TRBJ2-1 TRBD1 TRBV5-1 TGCGCCAGCAGCTTTTCGACGGGACAGCCCGGGAATGAGCAGTTCTTC CASSFSTGQPGNEQFF
- TRBJ1-2 TRBD1 TRBV4-3 TGCGCCAGCAGCCATCACAGAGCGGGACAGTTTTTTTCGGGCTACACCTTC CASSHHRAGQFFSGYTF
few TRBJ2-5 - TRBV5-1 TGCGCCAGCAGCTTGTTCCCCCAAGCGGAGACCCAGTACTTC CASSLFPQAETQYF
few TRBJ2-3 TRBD2 TRBV7-3 TGTGCCAGCAGTCCTAAGAGGACTAGCGGGTCTGATACGCAGTATTTT CASSPKRTSGSDTQYF
few TRBJ2-7 - TRBV12-3/TRBV12-4 TGTGCCAGCAGCCAAGCGATCAGGGGGGACGAGCAGTACTTC CASSQAIRGDEQYF
- TRBJ2-2 TRBD2 TRBV2 TGTGCCAGCAGAGGACTAGCGAGTACCGGGGAGCTGTTTTTT CASRGLASTGELFF
- TRBJ1-1 - TRBV12-5 TGTGCTAGTGGTTCGAAGGCTGCGCGGGCAGGGGAGGAGGGTGAGAACACTGAAGCTTTCTTT CASGSKAARAGEEGENTEAFF
many TRBJ1-6 - TRBV5-1 TGCGCCAGCAGCGGTGTCTCACAGGCGTCTAATTCACCCCTCCACTTT CASSGVSQASNSPLHF
few TRBJ1-2 - TRBV15 TGTGCCACCAGCAGAGATACCCTCCCCGGCCCCAGAAGTGGCTACACCTTC CATSRDTLPGPRSGYTF
few TRBJ1-1 - TRBV21-1 TGTGCCAGCAGCAATGGGGAGAGACAGGGATTTAGGGTGAACACTGAAGCTTTCTTT CASSNGERQGFRVNTEAFF
- TRBJ2-3 - TRBV5-1 TGCGCCAGCGCGCTCCTTGGAGGCTGGAGCACAGATACGCAGTATTTT CASALLGGWSTDTQYF
- TRBJ1-1 - TRBV12-3/TRBV12-4 TGTGCCAGCAGACACATCCAGGGGTTGGGGACTGAAGCTTTCTTT CASRHIQGLGTEAFF
- TRBJ2-5 - TRBV29-1 TGCAGCGTTGGATGGTTGGGAGAGACCCAGTACTTC CSVGWLGETQYF
- TRBJ1-3 - TRBV7-8 TGTGCCAGCAGCTCTTCACTCTCTGGAAACACCATATATTTT CASSSSLSGNTIYF
few TRBJ1-1 TRBD1 TRBV7-9 TGTGCCAGCAGCCAGCAGGGGGCAAGGACTGAAGCTTTCTTT CASSQQGARTEAFF
- TRBJ1-5 - TRBV4-2 TGTGCCAGCAGCCGGGCCGCAGGCAATCAGCCCCAGCATTTT CASSRAAGNQPQHF
- TRBJ2-7 - TRBV7-9 TGTGCCAGCAGCGCCTCGACCTACGAGCAGTACTTC CASSASTYEQYF
many TRBJ2-3 TRBD2 TRBV2 TGTGCCAGCAGTGACCCGGGACTAGCGGTTCTCCTACGACGAGATACGCAGTATTTT CASSDPGLAVLLRRDTQYF
- TRBJ2-5 - TRBV20-1 TGCAGTGCTAGAGATCTTGGAGGGTTGGAGACCCAGTACTTC CSARDLGGLETQYF